This T cell receptor beta chain was sequenced in a study of metastatic and nonmetastatic thyroid tumors. Study-wide background: Repertoire data that came from the blood and tumor or nodule tissue of malignant and benign thyroid patients were compared. Findings of the study overall: Versus benign nodules, malignant thyroid tumors reportedly had significantly higher TCR beta diversity, in blood and tumor.

This clone was picked up a small number of times. Antigen: not known. One base away lies a much larger clone, so this may be a sequencing read error. Thyroid surgery had not been preceded by any treatment in any patient. In the original processing: A classifier for distant metastasis in papillary thyroid cancer was constructed using CDR3 differences observed across clinicopathological groups. TCRdb redid the clone calls on the PCR reads using MiXCR. The authors' filters were not applied to this entry. The sample consists of under 5,500 clones, about 26% of them appearing once. This CDR3 comprises 14 residues. V dropped 6 bases and J dropped 5 bases, with 19 bases sitting between them. Germline V CDR1 and CDR2: DFQATT, SNEGSKA (reference sequence).

This chain connects TRBV20-1 to TRBJ2-5; D possibly uses TRBD1 or TRBD2 (6 bases each). The receptor comes from a female donor with papillary thyroid cancer or a benign thyroid nodule (not recorded which). Some clones in this sample may be carry-over from other donors' samples. Sequencing was performed on adjacent normal tissue. CDR3 in DNA: TGCAGTGCCAGGGCGAGGGGGGAAATGGAGACCCAGTACTTC. It translates to CSARARGEMETQYF.